Sequencing of this T cell receptor beta chain was carried out in a study of blood T cell repertoires in COVID-19. Generated by immunoSEQ multiplex PCR, the TCRdb table keeps only in-frame clones and is missing some. The sample shows about 280,000 clones, 88% of them seen only once. V lost 0 bases, J lost 0 bases, and 3 bases stayed unmatched. From germline, CDR1 is SGHRS and CDR2 YFSETQ. The CDR3 consists of 17 residues. Input material: peripheral blood. The chain links TRBV5-1 to TRBJ2-3; 11 nucleotides match TRBD2. The sequence derives from a man in his late teens or twenties with active or convalescent COVID-19. The CDR3 here is CASSLGLAGTSTDTQYF. Written as DNA, the CDR3 is TGCGCCAGCAGCTTGGGACTAGCGGGGACTAGCACAGATACGCAGTATTTT.